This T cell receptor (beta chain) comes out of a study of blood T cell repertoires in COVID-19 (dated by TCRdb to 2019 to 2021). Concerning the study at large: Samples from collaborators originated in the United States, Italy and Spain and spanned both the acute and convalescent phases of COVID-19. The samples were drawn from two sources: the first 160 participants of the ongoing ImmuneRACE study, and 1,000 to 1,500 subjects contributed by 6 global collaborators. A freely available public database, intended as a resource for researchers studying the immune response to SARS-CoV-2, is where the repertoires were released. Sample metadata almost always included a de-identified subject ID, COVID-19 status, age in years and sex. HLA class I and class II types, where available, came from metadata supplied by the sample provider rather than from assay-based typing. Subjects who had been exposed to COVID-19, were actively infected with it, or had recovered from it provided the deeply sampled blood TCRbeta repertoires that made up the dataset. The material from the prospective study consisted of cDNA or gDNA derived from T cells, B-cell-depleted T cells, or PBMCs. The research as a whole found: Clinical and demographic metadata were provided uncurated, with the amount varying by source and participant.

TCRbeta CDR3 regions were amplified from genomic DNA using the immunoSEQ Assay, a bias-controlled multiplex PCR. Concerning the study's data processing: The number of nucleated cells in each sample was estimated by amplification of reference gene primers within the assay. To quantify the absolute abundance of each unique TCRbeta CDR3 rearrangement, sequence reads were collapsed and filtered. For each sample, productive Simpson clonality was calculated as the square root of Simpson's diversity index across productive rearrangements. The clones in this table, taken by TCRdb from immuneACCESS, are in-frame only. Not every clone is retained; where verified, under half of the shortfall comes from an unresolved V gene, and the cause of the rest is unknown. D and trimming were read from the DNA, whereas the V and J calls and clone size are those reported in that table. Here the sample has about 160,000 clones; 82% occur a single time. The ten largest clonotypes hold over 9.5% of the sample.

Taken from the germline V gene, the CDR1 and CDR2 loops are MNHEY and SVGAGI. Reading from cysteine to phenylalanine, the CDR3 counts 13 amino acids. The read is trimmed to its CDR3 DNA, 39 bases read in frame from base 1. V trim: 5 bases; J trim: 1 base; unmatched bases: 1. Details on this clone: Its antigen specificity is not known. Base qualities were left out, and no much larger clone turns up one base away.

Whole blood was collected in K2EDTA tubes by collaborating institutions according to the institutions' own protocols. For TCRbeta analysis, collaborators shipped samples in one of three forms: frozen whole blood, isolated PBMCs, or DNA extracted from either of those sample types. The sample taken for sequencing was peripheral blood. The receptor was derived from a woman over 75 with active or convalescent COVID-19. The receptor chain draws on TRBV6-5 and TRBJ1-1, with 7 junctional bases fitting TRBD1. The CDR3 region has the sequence CASSRGQNTEAFF. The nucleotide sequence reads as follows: TGTGCCAGCAGTAGGGGGCAGAACACTGAAGCTTTCTTT.